The next 28 T cell receptor beta chains were all read from a single sample in a study of T-cell reconstitution after alpha-beta-depleted transplantation in children. TCRbeta library preparation incorporated unique molecular identifiers. TCRdb used MiXCR to reprocess the PCR reads, holding one entry per CDR3 protein. This table has hundreds of thousands of distinct CDR3 sequences, around a sixth appearing once. The specimen comprised PBMCs, mostly from graft donor cells, sampled 360 days after TCRalphabeta/CD19-depleted stem cell transplant. Source of these receptors: a male patient between 2 and 10 years old who had a stem cell transplant for acute lymphoblastic leukemia, so the T cells may come from the graft donor.

The chain joins TRBV15 to TRBJ2-4, with TRBD1 identical over 7 bases. CDR1 and CDR2 (germline): LNHNV, YYDKDF (reference sequence). This CDR3 contains 18 residues. The junction had 10 bases not matched to a gene; V was cut back by 1 base and J by 1 base. CDR3 nucleotide sequence: TGTGCCACCAGCAGAGTCCCTTTAGGGGGCTCGGCCAAAAACATTCAGTACTTC. Translation gives CATSRVPLGGSAKNIQYF.

This clonotype was seen many times. The rearrangement joins TRBV12-3 or TRBV12-4 to TRBJ2-7, with 7 bases lining up with TRBD1. V lost 4 bases and J lost 4; bases outside the gene matches: 1. The CDR3 contains 12 residues. The DNA for the CDR3 is TGTGCCAGCAGTTCGACAGGGTACGAGCAGTACTTC. This gives the protein CASSSTGYEQYF.

This clonotype was seen only a few times. This rearrangement joins TRBV2 to TRBJ2-1, with D perhaps matching TRBD2 (6 bases). Trimming removed 6 bases at V and 8 bases at J, with 17 bases between. The CDR3 covers 14 residues. The germline gives CDR1 SNHLY, CDR2 FYNNEI. DNA of the CDR3: TGTGCCAGCAGAACTGGGGCCGGGAGTTATGAGCAGTTCTTC. Its protein product is CASRTGAGSYEQFF.

This sequence joins TRBV23-1 and TRBJ1-5, with 7 positions matching TRBD1. TRBV23-1 is known as an ORF, though its function is uncertain. The CDR3 totals 15 residues. V gave up 7 bases and J gave up 3 bases; unmatched junction bases: 9. CDR3 sequence reads: CASTLTGPSNQPQHF. In DNA form, the CDR3 reads TGCGCCAGCACCTTGACAGGGCCCTCCAATCAGCCCCAGCATTTT.

The chain combines TRBV7-6 with TRBJ2-3; TRBD2 matches at 9 bases. This CDR3 has 13 amino acids. CDR1 and CDR2 from the germline V gene are SGHVS and FNYEAQ. J gave up 7 bases and V 3 bases, and 2 bases lay outside the gene matches. The CDR3 region is CASSLSSGNTQYF. The CDR3 coding sequence is TGTGCCAGCAGCTTGTCTAGCGGGAATACGCAGTATTTT.

This clonotype appeared a single time. This chain connects TRBV5-4 to TRBJ2-5; D gene unclear. CDR1 SGHNT and CDR2 YYREEE come from the germline V gene (reference sequence). V dropped 4 bases and J dropped 7 bases, with 17 bases sitting between them. This CDR3 is built from 14 residues. CDR3 nucleotides: TGTGCCAGCAGCCCGTCCCAGGTCGCCGTGACCCAGTACTTC. It encodes CASSPSQVAVTQYF. The whole variable domain, filled in from reference TRBV5-4 and TRBJ2-5, reads ETGVTQSPTHLIKTRGQQVTLRCSSQSGHNTVSWYQQALGQGPQFIFQYYREEENGRGNFPPRFSGLQFPNYSSELNVNALELDDSALYLCASSPSQVAVTQYFGPGTRLLVL.

This chain links TRBV2 with TRBJ1-6; D might be TRBD1 (6 bases). The V gene lost 2 bases and the J gene lost 9 bases, with 14 bases spanning the gap. The length of the CDR3 is 15 residues. From germline, CDR1 is SNHLY and CDR2 FYNNEI. CDR3: CASSELSRGGSPLHF. CDR3 bases: TGTGCCAGCAGTGAACTGTCCAGGGGCGGTTCACCCCTCCACTTT.

This clonotype was counted many times. The CDR3 region is CASSLVGNQPQHF. The CDR3 DNA follows: TGTGCCAGCAGTTTAGTGGGGAATCAGCCCCAGCATTTT. This chain joins TRBV28 and TRBJ1-5; D remains unclear. This CDR3 contains 13 residues. Per germline, CDR1 MDHEN and CDR2 SYDVKM. The V gene lost 2 bases and the J gene lost 4 bases, with 6 bases spanning the gap.

V is TRBV3-1 and J is TRBJ1-1; D not resolved. This CDR3 comprises 13 residues. Germline V lookup: CDR1 LGHDT, CDR2 YNNKEL (reference sequence). Trimming shortened V by 0 bases and J by 11 bases, and 13 bases separated the two germline ends. This CDR3 reads CASSQDPPDMAFF. The CDR3 DNA sequence: TGTGCCAGCAGCCAAGATCCACCAGATATGGCTTTCTTT.

This clonotype came up many times. This rearrangement joins TRBV5-1 to TRBJ2-3; D gene uncertain. The germline V gene encodes CDR1 SGHRS and CDR2 YFSETQ. V lost 0 bases to trimming and J lost 5 bases, with 7 bases between them. The CDR3 length is 13 residues. The CDR3 bases are TGCGCCAGCAGCTTGGCGAGCGAAGATACGCAGTATTTT. This encodes CASSLASEDTQYF. Looking up the rest from reference TRBV5-1 and TRBJ2-3 gives the full variable domain: KAGVTQTPRYLIKTRGQQVTLSCSPISGHRSVSWYQQTPGQGLQFLFEYFSETQRNKGNFPGRFSGRQFSNSRSEMNVSTLELGDSALYLCASSLASEDTQYFGPGTRLTVL.

The V gene is TRBV21-1, the J gene TRBJ2-3. TRBV21-1 is annotated as a pseudogene. There are 14 residues in the CDR3. The CDR3 nucleotides are TGTGCCAGCAGGGGCTGGGTCAGCACAGATACGCAGTATTTT. Its translation: CASRGWVSTDTQYF.

The chain has TRBV14 and TRBJ2-1; the match to TRBD2 covers 8 bases. CDR3 size: 14 residues. V dropped 5 bases and J dropped 7; count of bases not matched to a gene: 7. Germline V CDR1 and CDR2: SGHDN, FVKESK. CDR3 loop: CASSYGGALNEQFF. CDR3 DNA sequence: TGTGCCAGCAGCTACGGGGGGGCTTTAAATGAGCAGTTCTTC.

V is TRBV27 and J is TRBJ2-6; D may match TRBD1 or TRBD2 (5 bases each). Per the germline V gene, CDR1 is MNHEY and CDR2 is SMNVEV (reference sequence). The CDR3 is 17 residues long. V dropped 6 bases and J dropped 0 bases, with 15 bases sitting between them. CDR3 amino acids: CASRSSGRLSGANVLTF. The DNA of the CDR3 is TGTGCCAGCAGAAGTTCGGGACGCCTCTCTGGGGCCAACGTCCTGACTTTC.

In this sample, this clonotype turned up a few times. The chain uses TRBV2 and TRBJ1-2, with 12 nucleotides matching TRBD1. The CDR3 runs to 13 residues. J was trimmed by 8 bases and V by 6 bases; bases with no gene match: 4. Germline V gives CDR1 SNHLY, CDR2 FYNNEI. In DNA form, the CDR3 reads TGTGCCAGCAGGGGACAGGGGGCAACGGGCTACACCTTC. Protein sequence: CASRGQGATGYTF.

The J gene is TRBJ2-1, the V gene TRBV10-3; 12 nucleotides agree with TRBD2. In germline, CDR1 is ENHRY, CDR2 SYGVKD. V lost 10 bases, J lost 0 bases, and 10 bases stayed unmatched. CDR3 length: 17 amino acids. The CDR3 here is CATNRLAGVSSYNEQFF. The CDR3 bases are TGTGCCACTAACCGACTAGCGGGGGTTTCCTCCTACAATGAGCAGTTCTTC.

This clonotype was detected ten times or more. The CDR3: CSVGRAGTYEQYF. The CDR3 DNA follows: TGCAGCGTCGGCCGGGCAGGGACCTACGAGCAGTACTTC. This chain connects TRBV29-1 to TRBJ2-7; D is perhaps TRBD1 (5 bases). Trimming took off 6 bases at V and 2 bases at J, with 14 bases between the two ends. The germline gives CDR1 SQVTM, CDR2 ANQGSEA. CDR3 length: 13 amino acids.

This clonotype has just a few counts. V gene TRBV7-2 combines with J gene TRBJ1-5; D unresolved. The ends were cut back, 5 bases at V and 5 bases at J, with 10 bases in the middle. The CDR3 totals 13 residues. Germline V lookup: CDR1 SGHTA, CDR2 FQGNSA. This chain's CDR3 is CASSTNPYQPQHF. CDR3 coding DNA: TGTGCCAGCAGCACGAACCCATATCAGCCCCAGCATTTT. Drawing the rest from reference TRBV7-2 and TRBJ1-5, the complete variable domain is GAGVSQSPSNKVTEKGKDVELRCDPISGHTALYWYRQSLGQGLEFLIYFQGNSAPDKSGLPSDRFSAERTGGSVSTLTIQRTQQEDSAVYLCASSTNPYQPQHFGDGTRLSIL.

In this sample, this clonotype turned up a few times. This sequence joins TRBV12-3 or TRBV12-4 and TRBJ2-3, with TRBD2 matching over 9 bases. The CDR3 has 17 amino acids. After removal of 6 bases from V and 3 bases from J, the junction contained 13 bases not matched to a gene. CDR3 residues: CASSSPHVSGGTDTQYF. CDR3 bases: TGTGCCAGCAGCTCACCCCACGTTAGCGGGGGAACAGATACGCAGTATTTT.

V gene TRBV7-7 combines with J gene TRBJ2-5; TRBD1 agrees at 11 bases. CDR1 is SSHAT, CDR2 FNYEAQ, per germline (reference sequence). V was clipped by 5 bases and J by 5 bases; unmatched bases: 7. This CDR3 region has 15 residues. CDR3 sequence (DNA): TGTGCCAGCAGCCTCCGGACAGGGGGCCTGGAGACCCAGTACTTC. Translated, it gives CASSLRTGGLETQYF.

The chain carries TRBV6-1 and TRBJ2-2; 7 bases align to TRBD2. J gave up 1 base and V 5 bases, and 4 bases lay outside the gene matches. CDR3 size: 15 residues. Germline CDR1 MNHNS, CDR2 SASEGT. The CDR3 region is CASSPSSGNTGELFF. The CDR3 coding sequence is TGTGCCAGCAGTCCGTCTAGCGGGAACACCGGGGAGCTGTTTTTT.

The J gene is TRBJ2-1, the V gene TRBV20-1; possibly TRBD2 for D (5 bases). CDR3 length equals 14 residues. Between the trimmed V and J ends, which lost 2 bases and 5 bases, there was a span of 13 bases. Per the germline V gene, CDR1 is DFQATT and CDR2 is SNEGSKA (reference sequence). CDR3 sequence (DNA): TGCAGTGCTAGAACAGCGGAGACTAACAATGAGCAGTTCTTC. Translated, it gives CSARTAETNNEQFF.

The V and J genes are TRBV15 and TRBJ2-7; D ambiguous. This CDR3 comprises 15 residues. The germline V gene encodes CDR1 LNHNV and CDR2 YYDKDF (reference sequence). Trimming cost V 1 base and J 6 bases, with 16 bases left between them. This CDR3 is CATSRARVLMFEQYF. The DNA of the CDR3 is TGTGCCACCAGCAGAGCCCGGGTATTGATGTTCGAGCAGTACTTC.

This chain connects TRBV7-9 to TRBJ2-5; no reliable D call. The CDR3 spans 13 residues. Germline V CDR1 and CDR2: SEHNR, FQNEAQ (reference sequence). V dropped 4 bases and J dropped 5 bases, with 11 bases sitting between them. As DNA, the CDR3 is TGTGCCAGCAGCTCCCCCATGTCGGAGACCCAGTACTTC. Protein sequence: CASSSPMSETQYF.

This chain connects TRBV13 to TRBJ2-5, with TRBD1 as a possible D gene (6 bases). The CDR3 covers 15 residues. CDR1 and CDR2 from the germline V gene are PRHDT and FYEKMQ (reference sequence). V was shortened by 4 bases and J by 7 bases, with 19 bases between the two germline ends. The CDR3 region has the DNA TGTGCCAGCAGCTCCAGGGACATAATTCGTGGGACCCAGTACTTC. Translation gives CASSSRDIIRGTQYF.

This clonotype was seen a few times. This sequence joins TRBV20-1 and TRBJ2-7, with D perhaps assigned TRBD1 or TRBD2 (6 bases each). This CDR3 contains 11 residues. V lost 7 bases, J lost 3 bases, and 10 bases lay in between. Germline-derived CDR1 and CDR2 are DFQATT and SNEGSKA (reference sequence). The CDR3 DNA sequence: TGCAGTGGAGGGGGGAGCTACGAGCAGTACTTC. Translated, it gives CSGGGSYEQYF.

This chain connects TRBV6-5 to TRBJ1-1; a possible D gene is TRBD1 (5 bases). Germline V lookup: CDR1 MNHEY, CDR2 SVGAGI. The length of the CDR3 is 15 residues. V dropped 0 bases and J dropped 10 bases, with 18 bases sitting between them. The CDR3 DNA follows: TGTGCCAGCAGTTACTCTGGGGCCCTAAATCGGGGAGCTTTCTTT. Translated, it gives CASSYSGALNRGAFF.

This chain joins TRBV6-6 and TRBJ2-5, with unresolved D. CDR1 is MNHNY, CDR2 SVGAGI, per germline (reference sequence). This CDR3 comprises 13 residues. V was cut by 2 bases and J by 6 bases, with 10 bases left in between. CDR3 sequence (DNA): TGTGCCAGCAGTTACGGGGTTGGAAAGACCCAGTACTTC. It is translated as CASSYGVGKTQYF.

The chain joins TRBV14 to TRBJ2-3; D is perhaps TRBD2 (6 bases). V dropped 4 bases and J dropped 5 bases, with 16 bases sitting between them. CDR1 is SGHDN and CDR2 is FVKESK in the germline V gene. The CDR3 is made up of 15 amino acids. CDR3 DNA: TGTGCCAGCAGCCCTTTCCTTGCGGGAAGAGATACGCAGTATTTT. Its translation: CASSPFLAGRDTQYF.